These T cell receptor beta chains were read from a single sample in a study of neurological immune-mediated disorders. TCRdb used MiXCR to reprocess the 5' RACE reads, holding one entry per CDR3 protein. Of approximately 100,000 distinct CDR3 sequences in the sample, roughly 3.5% were seen once. The source material was PBMCs. These receptors came from a woman aged 45-65 years with multiple sclerosis. The CDR3 runs from the conserved cysteine through the conserved F or W. Fields, in order: J gene, V gene, CDR3 protein.

TRBJ1-1	TRBV5-5	CASSLAPENTEAFF
TRBJ2-3	TRBV9	CASSRIGTGADTQYF
TRBJ1-5	TRBV12-3/TRBV12-4	CASSLSRNQPQHF
TRBJ2-7	TRBV6-5	CASSYWTFYEQYF
TRBJ2-1	TRBV11-2	CASSFSQGVYNEQFF
TRBJ2-3	TRBV4-3	CASSQDPGGPGTDTQYF
TRBJ1-5	TRBV19	CASRRGDSNSNQPQHF
TRBJ2-1	TRBV20-1	CSAITSGGWDEQFF
TRBJ2-6	TRBV10-3	CAISDADGANVLTF
TRBJ2-7	TRBV5-1	CASSLGDSKSYEQYF
TRBJ1-6	TRBV5-6	CASSPAPQTRSHLHF
TRBJ2-5	TRBV3-1	CASSRFQETQYF
TRBJ2-1	TRBV11-1	CASSFGNEQFF
TRBJ1-1	TRBV5-1	CASSLDLGLNTEAFF
TRBJ1-1	TRBV5-6	CASSSPRARAGTEAFF
TRBJ1-5	TRBV18	CASSGDRVGQPQHF
TRBJ1-1	TRBV5-1	CASSSEQGATEAFF
TRBJ2-2	TRBV12-3/TRBV12-4	CASSRGGDTGELFF
TRBJ2-1	TRBV12-3/TRBV12-4	CASSLGLAGGRYNEQFF
TRBJ2-2	TRBV7-8	CASSLAGGELFF
TRBJ2-4	TRBV20-1	CSARDPDRVNIQYF
TRBJ2-1	TRBV2	CASRVGGPSYNEQFF
TRBJ2-5	TRBV20-1	CSARDTADPQETQYF
TRBJ2-5	TRBV7-6	CDSSSDRETQYF
TRBJ2-1	TRBV9	CASSSGGTGTNEQFF
TRBJ1-1	TRBV6-5	CASSSTVRGKSPYTEAFF
TRBJ2-4	TRBV5-1	CASSRQVDKNIQYF
TRBJ2-1	TRBV29-1	CSVAGVGRGNWNEQFF
TRBJ2-3	TRBV9	CASESGGSDTQYF
TRBJ2-7	TRBV4-3	CASSAYPESYEQYF
TRBJ2-1	TRBV7-8	CASSLAPSGGYNEQFF
TRBJ2-1	TRBV7-3	CASSLGRSASYNEQFF
TRBJ1-4	TRBV20-1	CSASVSARGEKLFF
TRBJ2-1	TRBV6-5	CASNPGSLYNEQFF
TRBJ2-4	TRBV15	CATSTGGANIQYF
TRBJ1-6	TRBV7-6	CASSLEIDNSPLHF
TRBJ2-6	TRBV5-1	CASSLGTSSGANVLTF
TRBJ2-3	TRBV6-5	CASRRGGYPGTQYF
TRBJ2-7	TRBV7-9	CASSFTQGTMYF
TRBJ1-4	TRBV20-1	CSARDLRTNEKLFF
TRBJ1-3	TRBV20-1	CSAGGTNSGNTIYF
TRBJ2-7	TRBV7-2	CASSLEGGYEQYF
TRBJ1-5	TRBV3-1	CASSQDGGRDQPQHF
TRBJ1-2	TRBV5-1	CASSLVWQGLSYGYTF
TRBJ1-2	TRBV5-1	CATSQGGQNSYGYTF
TRBJ2-7	TRBV9	CASTNLRIGGSSYEQYF
TRBJ1-2	TRBV20-1	CSARDFGEDYGYTF
TRBJ1-5	TRBV20-1	CSARSTGQGGNQPQHF
TRBJ2-3	TRBV12-3/TRBV12-4	CASSFGGSTDTQYF
TRBJ2-7	TRBV6-2/TRBV6-3	CASSQTSGGNEQYF
TRBJ2-2	TRBV12-3/TRBV12-4	CASSPGLLTGELFF
TRBJ1-2	TRBV12-3/TRBV12-4	CASSLGRYGYTF
TRBJ2-1	TRBV7-2	CASSLVQPYNEQFF
TRBJ2-2	TRBV6-6	CASSAGNPIQGELFF
TRBJ2-6	TRBV28	CASSLGGANVLTF
TRBJ2-7	TRBV6-6	CASSYGTSGGSYEQYF
TRBJ2-1	TRBV10-2	CASTGPAFNEQFF
TRBJ1-2	TRBV5-1	CASSLGQGFWVYGYTF